This passage covers 21 T cell receptor beta chains from one sample sequenced in a study of cytomegalovirus exposure and HLA in healthy donors. The PCR had 60 Vbeta and 13 Jbeta primers. TCRdb keeps only in-frame clones here, not all; method: immunoSEQ multiplex PCR. The top ten clones hold approximately 30% of a sample with about 120,000 clones, around four fifths of them seen once. The sequencing input was PBMCs. The origin of the receptors is a man in his fifties or sixties in good health and CMV-seropositive.

The chain carries TRBV5-1 and TRBJ1-2; 11 bases map to TRBD1. Germline lookup yields CDR1 SGHRS and CDR2 YFSETQ. Trimming at V came to 4 bases and at J to 6 bases, leaving 5 bases not matched to a gene. The length of the CDR3 is 14 residues. The CDR3 region has the DNA TGCGCCAGCAGCGCCGGGACAGGGGGAGATGGCTACACCTTC. It codes for CASSAGTGGDGYTF.

J is TRBJ2-7 and V is TRBV5-6, with 7 bases that match TRBD1. The CDR3 has 14 amino acids. Germline V lookup: CDR1 SGHDT, CDR2 YYEEEE. The ends lost 4 bases at V and 4 bases at J; junction bases unmatched: 8. The CDR3 here is CASSPRQGEYEQYF. In DNA form, the CDR3 reads TGTGCCAGCAGCCCAAGACAGGGAGAGTACGAGCAGTACTTC.

V usage is TRBV9 and J usage is TRBJ1-1, with a possible D match to TRBD1 (5 bases). With 0 bases removed from V and 5 bases from J, the gap between germline ends came to 14 bases. Germline CDR1 SGDLS, CDR2 YYNGEE. This CDR3 has 15 amino acids. The CDR3, as DNA: TGTGCCAGCAGCGTAGATATGTCAGGGCCGACTGAAGCTTTCTTT. The encoded protein is CASSVDMSGPTEAFF.

This sequence joins TRBV5-1 and TRBJ2-1; 11 bases fit TRBD2. This CDR3 spans 20 amino acids. The germline CDR1 and CDR2 sequences are SGHRS and YFSETQ. After removal of 0 bases from V and 5 bases from J, the junction contained 16 bases not matched to a gene. CDR3 loop: CASSLAMGLADVIMDNEQFF. CDR3 nucleotides: TGCGCCAGCAGCTTGGCCATGGGACTAGCGGATGTTATAATGGACAATGAGCAGTTCTTC.

The rearrangement uses TRBV18 and TRBJ1-5, with D perhaps matching TRBD1 (6 bases). Trimming stripped 8 bases from V and 0 bases from J, with 8 bases between. Germline V gene lookup returns CDR1 KGHSH and CDR2 LQKENI. This CDR3 has 13 residues. CDR3 nucleotide sequence: TGTGCCAGCCGGACAGATAGCAATCAGCCCCAGCATTTT. Its protein is CASRTDSNQPQHF. Full variable domain (missing parts from reference TRBV18 and TRBJ1-5): NAGVMQNPRHLVRRRGQEARLRCSPMKGHSHVYWYRQLPEEGLKFMVYLQKENIIDESGMPKERFSAEFPKEGPSILRIQQVVRGDSAAYFCASRTDSNQPQHFGDGTRLSIL.

The chain links TRBV28 to TRBJ1-1; perhaps TRBD1 as D (5 bases). The CDR3 totals 14 residues. From germline, CDR1 is MDHEN and CDR2 SYDVKM. The ends were cut back, 0 bases at V and 3 bases at J, with 8 bases in the middle. The CDR3 nucleotides read TGTGCCAGCAGTTTATGGGGGCGCGACACTGAAGCTTTCTTT. Residues: CASSLWGRDTEAFF.

The chain carries TRBV5-1 and TRBJ1-6; 7 bases map to TRBD1. The V gene's germline CDR1 is SGHRS and CDR2 YFSETQ. The CDR3 loop spans 15 amino acids. Unmatched junction bases numbered 8, after V lost 4 bases and J lost 7 bases. CDR3 region: CASSKQTGLNSPLHF. The DNA for the CDR3 is TGCGCCAGCAGCAAACAGACAGGGCTGAATTCACCCCTCCACTTT.

This sequence joins TRBV30 and TRBJ1-5; no clear D gene. V was shortened by 2 bases and J by 0 bases, with 11 bases between the two germline ends. Germline values: CDR1 GTSNPN, CDR2 SVGIG (reference sequence). The CDR3 contains 15 residues. CDR3 loop: CAWSRTDYSNQPQHF. In nucleotides, the CDR3 is TGTGCCTGGAGTCGAACAGACTATAGCAATCAGCCCCAGCATTTT.

The rearrangement uses TRBV7-3 and TRBJ2-3; D gene ambiguous. The CDR3 length is 13 residues. Germline V gene lookup returns CDR1 SGHTA and CDR2 FQGTGA. V lost 2 bases and J lost 5, with 8 bases in between. The CDR3: CASSLLARDTQYF. DNA for the CDR3: TGTGCCAGCAGCTTATTGGCCCGAGATACGCAGTATTTT.

The J gene is TRBJ2-7, the V gene TRBV6-6; TRBD2 aligns across 12 bases. V was pared by 4 bases and J by 3 bases, with 7 bases of the junction left unmatched. CDR1 MNHNY and CDR2 SVGAGI come from the germline V gene (reference sequence). The CDR3 contains 16 residues. In nucleotides, the CDR3 is TGTGCCAGCAGTTCTCTAGCGGGAGGGGGGGGCTACGAGCAGTACTTC. Residues: CASSSLAGGGGYEQYF.

Only a few counts were recorded for this clone. A far larger clone is just one base off, so this is likely a read error. The sample has other DNA sequences that encode this CDR3 too. The chain has TRBV5-6 and TRBJ1-5; the D gene is possibly TRBD1 (6 bases). Per germline, CDR1 SGHDT and CDR2 YYEEEE. This CDR3 has 16 residues. Here the CDR3 DNA reads TGTGCCAGCAGCTTGGAAGGGGGTTATAGCAATCAGCCCCAGCATTTC. It yields the protein CASSLEGGYSNQPQHF.

The chain recombines TRBV5-1 with TRBJ2-1; D is possibly TRBD1 (8 bases). CDR3 size: 14 residues. CDR1 is SGHRS and CDR2 is YFSETQ in the germline V gene. V lost 1 base to trimming and J lost 8 bases, with 13 bases between them. CDR3 nucleotide sequence: TGCGCCAGCAGCTTGCGGACAGGGAGGGATGAGCAGTTCTTC. Its protein is CASSLRTGRDEQFF.

The chain combines TRBV15 with TRBJ2-5; TRBD2 matches 14 bases. The CDR3 extends over 17 amino acids. J was trimmed by 4 bases and V by 0 bases; bases with no gene match: 4. Germline CDR1 and CDR2: LNHNV and YYDKDF (reference sequence). In nucleotides, the CDR3 is TGTGCCACCAGCAGAGAGGGACTAGCGGGGGACTCAGAGACCCAGTACTTC. Translating gives CATSREGLAGDSETQYF. The full variable domain, completed using reference TRBV15 and TRBJ2-5, is DAMVIQNPRYQVTQFGKPVTLSCSQTLNHNVMYWYQQKSSQAPKLLFHYYDKDFNNEADTPDNFQSRRPNTSFCFLDIRSPGLGDTAMYLCATSREGLAGDSETQYFGPGTRLLVL.

V is TRBV9 and J is TRBJ1-1; D might be TRBD1 (5 bases). This CDR3 contains 16 residues. With 3 bases removed from V and 5 bases from J, the gap between germline ends came to 20 bases. Germline values: CDR1 SGDLS, CDR2 YYNGEE. CDR3 sequence (DNA): TGTGCCAGCAGCGACCCCAACCGCGGGGGGAGGACTGAAGCTTTCTTT. This gives the protein CASSDPNRGGRTEAFF.

The rearrangement links TRBV19 to TRBJ1-4; TRBD1 agrees at 8 bases. The CDR3 runs 16 residues. The V and J ends lost 7 bases and 0 bases, in that order; junction bases with no gene match: 7. Germline lookup yields CDR1 LNHDA and CDR2 SQIVND (reference sequence). Here the CDR3 DNA reads TGTGCCAGTACCCCGGACAGGGCCCCAACTAATGAAAAACTGTTTTTT. Translated: CASTPDRAPTNEKLFF.

The chain recombines TRBV23-1 with TRBJ1-1; no clear D gene. TRBV23-1 is assigned to the ORF class and has an uncertain function. V lost 0 bases and J 1 base, leaving 6 bases between the germline ends. The CDR3 runs to 14 residues. The CDR3 nucleotides are TGCGCCAGCAGTCAATCGACGGGGAACACTGAAGCTTTCTTT. Translation: CASSQSTGNTEAFF.

The chain carries TRBV7-9 and TRBJ1-1; no reliable D call. Trimming shortened V by 5 bases and J by 1 base, and 8 bases separated the two germline ends. The CDR3 extends over 13 amino acids. Germline lookup yields CDR1 SEHNR and CDR2 FQNEAQ (reference sequence). CDR3 protein: CASSPTQNTEAFF. The CDR3 DNA reads TGTGCCAGCAGCCCGACACAGAACACTGAAGCTTTCTTT.

This clone was detected only a few times. CDR3 bases: TGTGCCAGCAGCGAATTTAGCGGGAGTGGCTACAATGAGCAGTTCTTC. Translation: CASSEFSGSGYNEQFF. The V and J genes are TRBV9 and TRBJ2-1; 9 nucleotides align to TRBD2. Losses at the gene ends were 3 bases for V and 3 bases for J; bases not matched to a gene: 7. Germline lookup yields CDR1 SGDLS and CDR2 YYNGEE. The CDR3 is made up of 16 amino acids.

This rearrangement joins TRBV5-6 to TRBJ1-1; possible D gene TRBD1, 6 bases. CDR1 and CDR2 from the germline V gene are SGHDT and YYEEEE. CDR3 size: 14 residues. V shed 1 base and J shed 5 bases, with 12 bases lying between them. The CDR3 DNA follows: TGTGCCAGCAGCTTGTATTGGGGGCAAACTGAAGCTTTCTTT. Translated, it gives CASSLYWGQTEAFF.

This clone turned up a few times. The rearrangement uses TRBV28 and TRBJ1-6; no reliable D call. The CDR3 consists of 15 residues. Trimming took 7 bases from V and 6 from J, leaving 16 bases between them. CDR1 is MDHEN, CDR2 SYDVKM, per germline. CDR3 region: CASTSSGVSNSPLHF. DNA for the CDR3: TGTGCCAGCACCTCTTCCGGGGTGAGTAATTCACCCCTCCACTTT.

The chain joins TRBV11-2 to TRBJ1-5; D gene uncertain. There are 13 residues in the CDR3. In germline, CDR1 is SGHAT, CDR2 FQNNGV. V was cut by 6 bases and J by 2 bases, with 8 bases left in between. CDR3 sequence: CASRGGGNQPQHF. CDR3 sequence (DNA): TGTGCCAGCAGGGGAGGCGGCAATCAGCCCCAGCATTTT.